The 28 T cell receptor beta chains listed next were all sequenced from one sample in a study of T cells expressing NK-cell markers. Using the 5' RACE reads, TCRdb records one entry per CDR3 protein without DNA. This sample lists 150,000 to 180,000 distinct CDR3 sequences; its ten largest clones have 37%. Sequenced: blood T cells: a sorted CD56 or NKG2C T cell subset, CD4+ or CD8+ T cells, or bulk PBMC T cells (not recorded which). The receptor set was obtained from a woman in her forties or fifties in good health.

This chain links TRBV2 with TRBJ1-5; TCRdb returns TRBD1, unconfirmable since there is no DNA. CDR1 SNHLY and CDR2 FYNNEI come from the germline V gene. This CDR3 is built from 15 residues. This CDR3 reads CASSEPTVSNQPQHF.

CDR3 loop: CSARGPTHLYNEQFF. The chain joins TRBV20-1 to TRBJ2-1. The V gene's germline CDR1 is DFQATT and CDR2 SNEGSKA (reference sequence). The CDR3 totals 15 residues.

V is TRBV12-3 or TRBV12-4 and J is TRBJ2-1; TCRdb names TRBD2, which stays unverified in the absence of DNA. The CDR3 extends over 20 amino acids. This CDR3 reads CASSPLAGGGLIGSYNEQFF.

The CDR3 reads CASSPLGQPQHF. This chain links TRBV5-6 with TRBJ1-5. In germline, CDR1 is SGHDT, CDR2 YYEEEE. The CDR3 sequence is 12 residues long.

CDR3 sequence reads: CASSWPINSGADTQYF. The rearrangement uses TRBV28 and TRBJ2-3. The germline gives CDR1 MDHEN, CDR2 SYDVKM. This CDR3 has 16 residues. Supplemented by reference TRBV28 and TRBJ2-3, the full variable domain reads DVKVTQSSRYLVKRTGEKVFLECVQDMDHENMFWYRQDPGLGLRLIYFSYDVKMKEKGDIPEGYSVSREKKERFSLILESASTNQTSMYLCASSWPINSGADTQYFGPGTRLTVL.

The rearrangement links TRBV6-5 to TRBJ2-6. The CDR3 runs 17 residues. Germline V gene sequence: CDR1 MNHEY, CDR2 SVGAGI. CDR3 loop: CASSYSRLASGANVLTF.

The chain is built from TRBV12-3 or TRBV12-4 and TRBJ1-1. The CDR3 totals 13 residues. The CDR3 protein is CASTVGTNTEAFF.

This chain joins TRBV7-2 and TRBJ2-3; TCRdb proposes TRBD1, but this gene call is untestable without DNA. The CDR3 runs 15 residues. CDR1 SGHTA and CDR2 FQGNSA come from the germline V gene. The CDR3 protein is CASSLRGLAADTQYF.

This chain connects TRBV20-1 to TRBJ1-1; there is no DNA to check the TCRdb D call of TRBD1. The CDR3 is made up of 13 amino acids. CDR1 is DFQATT and CDR2 is SNEGSKA in the germline V gene (reference sequence). The CDR3 loop is CSASTGMNTEAFF.

V is TRBV3-1 and J is TRBJ2-1; TCRdb gives TRBD2 as the D gene, but with no DNA this cannot be confirmed. The CDR3 spans 15 residues. Germline V lookup: CDR1 LGHDT, CDR2 YNNKEL (reference sequence). CDR3: CASSPILAGGDEQFF.

The chain combines TRBV4-1 with TRBJ2-7; TCRdb's D call of TRBD1 is untestable without DNA. CDR1 is MGHRA, CDR2 YSYEKL, per germline. CDR3 length equals 17 residues. The CDR3 region is CASSQAWGDRSSYEQYF.

The chain couples TRBV11-2 to TRBJ1-2; TCRdb picks TRBD1, but there is no DNA to check that call. The CDR3 length is 14 residues. CDR1 and CDR2 (germline): SGHAT, FQNNGV. The CDR3: CASSLVDRNYGYTF.

The chain is built from TRBV28 and TRBJ1-1. Germline CDR1 is MDHEN and CDR2 is SYDVKM. The CDR3 extends over 11 amino acids. CDR3 region: CASSFGTEAFF.

The J gene is TRBJ2-1, the V gene TRBV4-1; TCRdb indicates TRBD2, and absent DNA this call remains unverified. Germline V CDR1 and CDR2: MGHRA, YSYEKL. The CDR3 has 19 residues. The CDR3 region is CASSQVGTSGSSSYNEQFF.

The chain employs TRBV5-1 and TRBJ2-1; TCRdb names TRBD1, which stays unverified in the absence of DNA. The CDR3 has 12 residues. Looked up from germline, CDR1 is SGHRS and CDR2 is YFSETQ. The CDR3 reads CASSLVPPEQFF.

The CDR3 spells CASTSGGYYNEQFF. This chain uses TRBV27 with TRBJ2-1; TCRdb lists TRBD1, though no DNA is available to test this call. The CDR3 covers 14 residues. In germline, CDR1 is MNHEY, CDR2 SMNVEV (reference sequence).

This chain uses TRBV20-1 with TRBJ1-2. Germline assignment: CDR1 DFQATT and CDR2 SNEGSKA (reference sequence). The CDR3 extends over 11 amino acids. The CDR3 sequence is CSAVTGRGYTF.

This rearrangement joins TRBV6-5 to TRBJ2-1. Germline V gives CDR1 MNHEY, CDR2 SVGAGI. The CDR3 is 13 residues long. This CDR3 reads CASSYSNTAEQFF.

The chain links TRBV27 to TRBJ2-7. This CDR3 comprises 13 residues. Germline V gene data show CDR1 as MNHEY and CDR2 as SMNVEV (reference sequence). The CDR3 region is CASSFSGTYEQYF.

The chain links TRBV19 to TRBJ2-3. The CDR3 runs 12 residues. Germline loops: CDR1 LNHDA, CDR2 SQIVND (reference sequence). The CDR3 reads CASSITPDTQYF.

The rearrangement joins TRBV9 to TRBJ1-1; TCRdb's D gene call, TRBD1, goes unchecked for lack of DNA. Germline CDR1 and CDR2: SGDLS and YYNGEE. CDR3 length: 13 residues. The CDR3 sequence: CASSVGTGSEAFF. Together with reference TRBV9 and TRBJ1-1, the CDR3 gives the full variable domain: DSGVTQTPKHLITATGQRVTLRCSPRSGDLSVYWYQQSLDQGLQFLIQYYNGEERAKGNILERFSAQQFPDLHSELNLSSLELGDSALYFCASSVGTGSEAFFGQGTRLTVV.

The V gene is TRBV20-1, the J gene TRBJ2-7; no DNA is available, so the TRBD2 call from TCRdb remains unchecked. Germline loops: CDR1 DFQATT, CDR2 SNEGSKA (reference sequence). CDR3 length: 14 amino acids. The CDR3 here is CSARDQREVGEQYF.

The gene calls are TRBV12-3 or TRBV12-4 and TRBJ2-6. This CDR3 region has 16 residues. The CDR3: CASSLLQSSGANVLTF.

The chain joins TRBV5-4 to TRBJ2-3; TCRdb selects TRBD1, and the lack of DNA leaves this call unchecked. The CDR3 runs to 15 residues. Germline CDR1 is SGHNT and CDR2 is YYREEE (reference sequence). Here the CDR3 reads CASSLWGGLTDTQYF.

The chain combines TRBV6-5 with TRBJ2-5; absent DNA, TCRdb's TRBD1 call cannot be checked. Germline CDR1 reads MNHEY; CDR2 reads SVGAGI. The CDR3 covers 16 residues. The CDR3: CASSLGGQPDQETQYF.

The CDR3 loop is CASSFDATGTRNEKLFF. The chain couples TRBV7-9 to TRBJ1-4; TCRdb outputs TRBD1, but without DNA this stays unchecked. The length of the CDR3 is 17 residues. CDR1 is SEHNR and CDR2 is FQNEAQ in the germline V gene (reference sequence).

The genes are TRBV4-2 and TRBJ1-5; TCRdb indicates TRBD1, and absent DNA this call remains unverified. The CDR3 is 16 amino acids. Germline loops: CDR1 LGHNA, CDR2 YNFKEQ. CDR3: CASSQDGVRGPGPQHF.

The chain couples TRBV14 to TRBJ2-3. CDR1 is SGHDN and CDR2 is FVKESK in the germline V gene. This CDR3 comprises 13 residues. CDR3 protein: CASSQWLTDTQYF.